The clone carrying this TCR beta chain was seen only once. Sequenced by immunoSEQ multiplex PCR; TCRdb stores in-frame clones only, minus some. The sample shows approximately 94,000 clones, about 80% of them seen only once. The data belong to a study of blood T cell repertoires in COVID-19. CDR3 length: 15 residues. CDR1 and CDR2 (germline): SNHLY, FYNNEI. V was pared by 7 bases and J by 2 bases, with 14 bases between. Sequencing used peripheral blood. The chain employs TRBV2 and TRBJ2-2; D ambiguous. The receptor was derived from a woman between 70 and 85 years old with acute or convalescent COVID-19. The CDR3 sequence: CASTKTSTNTGELFF. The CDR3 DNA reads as TGTGCCAGCACCAAAACGTCTACTAACACCGGGGAGCTGTTTTTT. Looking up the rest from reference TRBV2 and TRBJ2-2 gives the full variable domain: EPEVTQTPSHQVTQMGQEVILRCVPISNHLYFYWYRQILGQKVEFLVSFYNNEISEKSEIFDDQFSVERPDGSNFTLKIRSTKLEDSAMYFCASTKTSTNTGELFFGEGSRLTVL.